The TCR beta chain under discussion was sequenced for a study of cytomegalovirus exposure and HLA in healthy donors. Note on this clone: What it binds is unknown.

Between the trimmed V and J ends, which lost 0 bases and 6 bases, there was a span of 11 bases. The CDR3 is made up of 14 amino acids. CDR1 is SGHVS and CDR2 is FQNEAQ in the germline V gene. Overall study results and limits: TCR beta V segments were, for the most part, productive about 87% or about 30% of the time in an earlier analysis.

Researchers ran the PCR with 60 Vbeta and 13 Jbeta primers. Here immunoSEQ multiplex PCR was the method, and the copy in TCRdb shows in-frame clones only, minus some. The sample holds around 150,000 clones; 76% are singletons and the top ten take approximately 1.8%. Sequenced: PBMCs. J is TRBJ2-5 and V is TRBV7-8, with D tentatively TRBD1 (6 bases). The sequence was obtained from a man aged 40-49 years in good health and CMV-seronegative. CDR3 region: CASSLAEGVKTQYF. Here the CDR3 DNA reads TGTGCCAGCAGCTTAGCCGAGGGGGTAAAGACCCAGTACTTC.